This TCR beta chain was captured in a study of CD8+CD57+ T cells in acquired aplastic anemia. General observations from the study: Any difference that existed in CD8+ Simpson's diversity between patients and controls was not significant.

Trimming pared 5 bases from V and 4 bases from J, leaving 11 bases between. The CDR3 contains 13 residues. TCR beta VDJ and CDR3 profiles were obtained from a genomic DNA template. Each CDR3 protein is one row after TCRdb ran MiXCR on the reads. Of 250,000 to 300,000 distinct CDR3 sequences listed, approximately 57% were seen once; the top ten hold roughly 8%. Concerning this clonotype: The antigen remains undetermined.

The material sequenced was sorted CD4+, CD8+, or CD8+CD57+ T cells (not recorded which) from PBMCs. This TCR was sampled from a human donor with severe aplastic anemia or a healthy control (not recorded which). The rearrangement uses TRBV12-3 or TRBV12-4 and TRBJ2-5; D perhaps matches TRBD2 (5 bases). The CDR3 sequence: CASSAGLLETQYF. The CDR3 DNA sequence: TGTGCCAGCAGTGCCGGACTTTTAGAGACCCAGTACTTC.